Listed below are T cell receptor beta chains from one sample, sequenced in a study of T cell responses to AZD1222 COVID-19 vaccine. This table comes from immunoSEQ multiplex PCR, and its TCRdb copy is limited to in-frame clones, with some not included. There are about 150,000 clones in the sample; nearly 95% occur only once, and approximately 5% lies in the top ten. This specimen consisted of peripheral blood, obtained on day 0 of AZD1222 vaccination. These TCRs come from an adult in good health. Both conserved end residues are part of each CDR3. A D gene is named only where the DNA matches it firmly. A row's size may be missing; if present it is once, few, many or a size class.

abundance: NA; v_gene: TRBV9; d_gene: TRBD1; j_gene: TRBJ2-1; CDR3nt: TGTGCCAGCAGCGTGGCAGGGGGTGGCAATGAGCAGTTCTTC; CDR3aa: CASSVAGGGNEQFF
abundance: NA; v_gene: TRBV30; d_gene: NA; j_gene: TRBJ1-5; CDR3nt: TGTGCCTGGAGTGTAAGGGTCGGACAGCCCCAGCATTTT; CDR3aa: CAWSVRVGQPQHF
abundance: NA; v_gene: TRBV28; d_gene: NA; j_gene: TRBJ1-1; CDR3nt: TGTGCCAGCAGTTTATCTGGGGGGGAGACTGAAGCTTTCTTT; CDR3aa: CASSLSGGETEAFF
abundance: NA; v_gene: TRBV6-5; d_gene: NA; j_gene: TRBJ2-3; CDR3nt: TGTGCCAGCAGTTACTCGAACGGAGCAGATACGCAGTATTTT; CDR3aa: CASSYSNGADTQYF
abundance: NA; v_gene: TRBV19; d_gene: NA; j_gene: TRBJ2-7; CDR3nt: TGTGCCAGTAGTATAGGTGGGGGGACAGAGGCCTACGAGCAGTACTTC; CDR3aa: CASSIGGGTEAYEQYF
abundance: NA; v_gene: TRBV6-6; d_gene: NA; j_gene: TRBJ1-5; CDR3nt: TGTGCCAGCAGTTACTCAGGGAGTCAGCCCCAGCATTTT; CDR3aa: CASSYSGSQPQHF
abundance: NA; v_gene: TRBV19; d_gene: TRBD2; j_gene: TRBJ2-1; CDR3nt: TGTGCCAGCGCCCCGCGGGAGGGGTACAACAATGAGCAGTTCTTC; CDR3aa: CASAPREGYNNEQFF
abundance: NA; v_gene: TRBV10-3; d_gene: NA; j_gene: TRBJ2-5; CDR3nt: TGTGCCATCAGTGAGTTAGGTCTACAAGAGACCCAGTACTTC; CDR3aa: CAISELGLQETQYF
abundance: NA; v_gene: TRBV27; d_gene: TRBD2; j_gene: TRBJ2-7; CDR3nt: TGTGCCAGCAGCCCGGGACTAGCGGGAGGGATTTCCTACGAGCAGTACTTC; CDR3aa: CASSPGLAGGISYEQYF
abundance: NA; v_gene: TRBV15; d_gene: TRBD1; j_gene: TRBJ2-7; CDR3nt: TGTGCCACCAGCAGAGATCGCAGGGGGTACGAGCAGTACTTC; CDR3aa: CATSRDRRGYEQYF
abundance: few; v_gene: TRBV2; d_gene: TRBD1; j_gene: TRBJ2-7; CDR3nt: TGTGCCACCCGGGACAGGGTTTACGAGCAGTACTTC; CDR3aa: CATRDRVYEQYF
abundance: once; v_gene: TRBV30; d_gene: NA; j_gene: TRBJ1-3; CDR3nt: TGTGCCTGGCAGGTAGTCTCTGGAAACACCATATATTTT; CDR3aa: CAWQVVSGNTIYF
abundance: NA; v_gene: TRBV27; d_gene: NA; j_gene: TRBJ2-7; CDR3nt: TGTGCCAGCAGTTCCCTCCCGGTAGGCGAGCAGTACTTC; CDR3aa: CASSSLPVGEQYF
abundance: NA; v_gene: TRBV19; d_gene: NA; j_gene: TRBJ2-1; CDR3nt: TGTGCCAGTAGTACCCACTCCCCCAATGAGCAGTTCTTC; CDR3aa: CASSTHSPNEQFF
abundance: few; v_gene: TRBV2; d_gene: NA; j_gene: TRBJ1-4; CDR3nt: TGTGCCAGCAGTTGGGAGAGGGCAGAAGGTAATGAAAAACTGTTTTTT; CDR3aa: CASSWERAEGNEKLFF
abundance: NA; v_gene: TRBV2; d_gene: NA; j_gene: TRBJ2-7; CDR3nt: TGTGCCAGCAGTGCCCCGGCAGGGCGTCAAGACGAGCAGTACTTC; CDR3aa: CASSAPAGRQDEQYF
abundance: NA; v_gene: TRBV10-2; d_gene: NA; j_gene: TRBJ2-7; CDR3nt: TGCGCCAGCAGTTCCTATTTCGGGGCCTCCTACGAGCAGTACTTC; CDR3aa: CASSSYFGASYEQYF
abundance: NA; v_gene: TRBV6-4; d_gene: NA; j_gene: TRBJ1-6; CDR3nt: TGTGCCAGCAGTGACTCTACCCCCCCCCACTTT; CDR3aa: CASSDSTPPHF
abundance: NA; v_gene: TRBV24-1; d_gene: NA; j_gene: TRBJ2-3; CDR3nt: TGTGCCAGTTTACTCAGTGGGGTCCGAACAGATACGCAGTATTTT; CDR3aa: CASLLSGVRTDTQYF
abundance: NA; v_gene: TRBV19; d_gene: NA; j_gene: TRBJ2-7; CDR3nt: TGTGCCAGTAGTATCTCGGCCAGCTACGAGCAGTACTTC; CDR3aa: CASSISASYEQYF
abundance: NA; v_gene: TRBV27; d_gene: NA; j_gene: TRBJ2-1; CDR3nt: TGTGCCAGCAGTTCCCGACTTCTCCCTAGCTCCTACAATGAGCAGTTCTTC; CDR3aa: CASSSRLLPSSYNEQFF
abundance: NA; v_gene: TRBV18; d_gene: TRBD2; j_gene: TRBJ2-2; CDR3nt: TGTGCCAGCTCACCGTGGACTAGCGGGAGAAGCACCGGGGAGCTGTTTTTT; CDR3aa: CASSPWTSGRSTGELFF
abundance: NA; v_gene: TRBV11-3; d_gene: NA; j_gene: TRBJ2-1; CDR3nt: TGTGCCAGCAGCGAACAGGGAAATGAGCAGTTCTTC; CDR3aa: CASSEQGNEQFF
abundance: NA; v_gene: TRBV19; d_gene: TRBD2; j_gene: TRBJ2-7; CDR3nt: TGTGCCAGTAGTATAGGTACTAGCGGGAGTAAATACGAGCAGTACTTC; CDR3aa: CASSIGTSGSKYEQYF
abundance: once; v_gene: TRBV10-3; d_gene: TRBD1; j_gene: TRBJ2-1; CDR3nt: TGTGCCATCAGCCTACAGGGGATCTCCTACAATGAGCAGTTCTTC; CDR3aa: CAISLQGISYNEQFF
abundance: NA; v_gene: TRBV7-6; d_gene: NA; j_gene: TRBJ2-5; CDR3nt: TGTGCCAGCAGCCAACCCGGCAGATTCGTGGAGACCCAGTACTTC; CDR3aa: CASSQPGRFVETQYF
abundance: NA; v_gene: TRBV2; d_gene: NA; j_gene: TRBJ1-2; CDR3nt: TGTGCCAGCCGATACGGGGGTATAGGCTACACCTTC; CDR3aa: CASRYGGIGYTF
abundance: once; v_gene: TRBV9; d_gene: NA; j_gene: TRBJ2-5; CDR3nt: TGTGCCAGCAGCCCAAGAGGTGACAGACAAGAGACCCAGTACTTC; CDR3aa: CASSPRGDRQETQYF
abundance: NA; v_gene: TRBV6-5; d_gene: NA; j_gene: TRBJ1-3; CDR3nt: TGTGCCAGCAGCCCGGGGGCGTCGGGAAACACCATATATTTT; CDR3aa: CASSPGASGNTIYF
abundance: NA; v_gene: TRBV7-8; d_gene: NA; j_gene: TRBJ2-7; CDR3nt: TGTGCCAGCAGCTTAAGGGCCAGCGTAACCTACGAGCAGTACTTC; CDR3aa: CASSLRASVTYEQYF
abundance: NA; v_gene: TRBV5-6; d_gene: TRBD2; j_gene: TRBJ2-3; CDR3nt: TGTGCCAGCAGCGAGACTAGCGGATCTAGCACAGATACGCAGTATTTT; CDR3aa: CASSETSGSSTDTQYF
abundance: once; v_gene: TRBV2; d_gene: NA; j_gene: TRBJ1-5; CDR3nt: TGTGCCAGCAAGGGAGGAAATCAGCCCCAGCATTTT; CDR3aa: CASKGGNQPQHF
abundance: once; v_gene: TRBV30; d_gene: NA; j_gene: TRBJ1-6; CDR3nt: TGTGCCTGGAGTGTACGGCAGCCATCACCCCTCCACTTT; CDR3aa: CAWSVRQPSPLHF
abundance: NA; v_gene: TRBV9; d_gene: NA; j_gene: TRBJ1-1; CDR3nt: TGTGCCAGCAGCGAAGGGCTAGGGATGAACACTGAAGCTTTCTTT; CDR3aa: CASSEGLGMNTEAFF
abundance: NA; v_gene: TRBV21-1; d_gene: NA; j_gene: TRBJ1-1; CDR3nt: TGTGCCGGACGGACAGGCCGTCCCGAAGCTTTCTTT; CDR3aa: CAGRTGRPEAFF
abundance: NA; v_gene: TRBV11-2; d_gene: NA; j_gene: TRBJ2-1; CDR3nt: TGTGCCAGCAGCGGGGGTTCCTACAATGAGCAGTTCTTC; CDR3aa: CASSGGSYNEQFF
abundance: NA; v_gene: TRBV7-9; d_gene: NA; j_gene: TRBJ1-2; CDR3nt: TGTGCCAGCAGTAAACCAACAGATGCATATGGCTACACCTTC; CDR3aa: CASSKPTDAYGYTF
abundance: NA; v_gene: TRBV20-1; d_gene: TRBD1; j_gene: TRBJ1-2; CDR3nt: TGCAGTGCTAGTAGGACAGGGGGCTCCTATGGCTACACCTTC; CDR3aa: CSASRTGGSYGYTF
abundance: NA; v_gene: TRBV9; d_gene: NA; j_gene: TRBJ2-3; CDR3nt: TGTGCCAGCAGCCCCCGTCTAGCTCCGAACACAGATACGCAGTATTTT; CDR3aa: CASSPRLAPNTDTQYF
abundance: NA; v_gene: TRBV6-5; d_gene: TRBD1; j_gene: TRBJ2-1; CDR3nt: TGTGCCAGCGCAGGACAGGGGGTTAGAGAGCAGTTCTTC; CDR3aa: CASAGQGVREQFF
abundance: NA; v_gene: TRBV10-2; d_gene: TRBD2; j_gene: TRBJ2-7; CDR3nt: TGCGCCAGCAATCCCGGGACTAGCGGACCTTACGAGCAGTACTTC; CDR3aa: CASNPGTSGPYEQYF
abundance: NA; v_gene: TRBV5-1; d_gene: NA; j_gene: TRBJ2-1; CDR3nt: TGCGCCAGCAGCTTGGGGAGTGTGTCCTACAATGAGCAGTTCTTC; CDR3aa: CASSLGSVSYNEQFF
abundance: NA; v_gene: TRBV5-6; d_gene: NA; j_gene: TRBJ1-2; CDR3nt: TGTGCCAGCAGCTTAGGAGGGGTTGACTATGGCTACACCTTC; CDR3aa: CASSLGGVDYGYTF
abundance: NA; v_gene: TRBV4-1; d_gene: TRBD2; j_gene: TRBJ2-2; CDR3nt: TGCGCCAGCAGCCAAGAGTGGGGCGGGGGTAACACCGGGGAGCTGTTTTTT; CDR3aa: CASSQEWGGGNTGELFF